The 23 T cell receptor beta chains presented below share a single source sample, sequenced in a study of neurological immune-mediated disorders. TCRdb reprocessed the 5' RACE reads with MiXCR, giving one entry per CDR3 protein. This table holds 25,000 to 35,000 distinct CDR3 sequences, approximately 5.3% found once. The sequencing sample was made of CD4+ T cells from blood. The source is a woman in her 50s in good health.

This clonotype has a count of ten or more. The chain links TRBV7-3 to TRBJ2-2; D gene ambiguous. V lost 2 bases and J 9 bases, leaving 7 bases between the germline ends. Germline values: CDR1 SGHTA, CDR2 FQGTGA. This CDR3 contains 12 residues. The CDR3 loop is CASSLLGRELFF. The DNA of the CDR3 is TGTGCCAGCAGCTTACTGGGCCGGGAGCTGTTTTTT.

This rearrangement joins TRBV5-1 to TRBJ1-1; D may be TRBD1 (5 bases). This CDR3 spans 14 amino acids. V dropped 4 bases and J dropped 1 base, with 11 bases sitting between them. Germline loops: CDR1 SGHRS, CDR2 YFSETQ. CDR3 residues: CASSPYGQNTEAFF. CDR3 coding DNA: TGCGCCAGCAGCCCTTACGGACAGAACACTGAAGCTTTCTTT.

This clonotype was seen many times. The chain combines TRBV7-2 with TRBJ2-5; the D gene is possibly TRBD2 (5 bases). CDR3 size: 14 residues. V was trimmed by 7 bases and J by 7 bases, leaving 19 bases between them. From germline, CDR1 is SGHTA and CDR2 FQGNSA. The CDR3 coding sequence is TGTGCCAGCACCCCTTGGGAGCTTCGGGCGACCCAGTACTTC. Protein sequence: CASTPWELRATQYF.

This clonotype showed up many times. For the CDR3, the DNA is TGTGCCAGCAGCTTAGAGGCTAGCGGAGCAGATACGCAGTATTTT. Translated: CASSLEASGADTQYF. The V and J genes are TRBV11-2 and TRBJ2-3; TRBD2 agrees at 7 bases. The CDR3 has 15 residues. Germline loops: CDR1 SGHAT, CDR2 FQNNGV. The V segment lost 0 bases and the J segment 4 bases; nucleotides outside the gene matches: 4. Variable domain in full (rest from reference TRBV11-2 and TRBJ2-3): EAGVAQSPRYKIIEKRQSVAFWCNPISGHATLYWYQQILGQGPKLLIQFQNNGVVDDSQLPKDRFSAERLKGVDSTLKIQPAKLEDSAVYLCASSLEASGADTQYFGPGTRLTVL.

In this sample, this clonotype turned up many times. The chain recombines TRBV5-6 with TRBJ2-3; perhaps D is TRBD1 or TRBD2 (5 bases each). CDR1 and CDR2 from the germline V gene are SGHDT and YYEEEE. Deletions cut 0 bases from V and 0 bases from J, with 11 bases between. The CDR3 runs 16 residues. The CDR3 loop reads CASSLEGDLSTDTQYF. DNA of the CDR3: TGTGCCAGCAGCTTGGAAGGGGACCTTAGCACAGATACGCAGTATTTT.

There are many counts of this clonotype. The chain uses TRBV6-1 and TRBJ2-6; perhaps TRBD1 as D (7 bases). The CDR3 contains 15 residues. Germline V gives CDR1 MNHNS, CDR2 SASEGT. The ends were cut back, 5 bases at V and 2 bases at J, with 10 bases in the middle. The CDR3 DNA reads TGTGCCAGCAGTACAGGGGAGGCTGGGGCCAACGTCCTGACTTTC. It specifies CASSTGEAGANVLTF.

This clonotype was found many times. This chain's CDR3 is CASSYSSGSSYEQYF. Here the CDR3 DNA reads TGTGCCAGCAGTTACTCGTCAGGTAGCTCCTACGAGCAGTACTTC. The V call is TRBV6-5, the J call TRBJ2-7, with D unresolved. With 0 bases removed from V and 0 bases from J, the gap between germline ends came to 9 bases. Germline V CDR1 and CDR2: MNHEY, SVGAGI. CDR3 length: 15 amino acids.

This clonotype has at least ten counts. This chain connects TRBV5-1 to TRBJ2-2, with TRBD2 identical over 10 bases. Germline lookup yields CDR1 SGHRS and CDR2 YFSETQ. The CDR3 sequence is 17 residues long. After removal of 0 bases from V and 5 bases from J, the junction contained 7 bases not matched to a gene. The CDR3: CASSLVSSGSSTGELFF. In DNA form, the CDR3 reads TGCGCCAGCAGCTTGGTTTCTAGCGGGAGCTCGACCGGGGAGCTGTTTTTT.

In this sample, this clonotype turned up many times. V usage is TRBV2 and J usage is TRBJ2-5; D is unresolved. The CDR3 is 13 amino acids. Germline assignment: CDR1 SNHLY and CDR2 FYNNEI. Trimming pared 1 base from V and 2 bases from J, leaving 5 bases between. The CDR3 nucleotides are TGTGCCAGCAGTGAAGACTTGCAAGAGACCCAGTACTTC. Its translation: CASSEDLQETQYF.

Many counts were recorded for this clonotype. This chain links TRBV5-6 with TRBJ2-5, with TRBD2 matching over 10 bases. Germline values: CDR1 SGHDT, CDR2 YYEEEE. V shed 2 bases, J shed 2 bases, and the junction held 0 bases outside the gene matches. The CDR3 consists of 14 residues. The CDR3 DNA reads TGTGCCAGCAGCTTACTAGCGGGGCAAGAGACCCAGTACTTC. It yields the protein CASSLLAGQETQYF.

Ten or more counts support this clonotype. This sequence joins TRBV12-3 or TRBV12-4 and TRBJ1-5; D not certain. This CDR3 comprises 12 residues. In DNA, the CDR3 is TGTGCTAGCGGCCAGCCCGATCAGCCCCAGCATTTT. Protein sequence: CASGQPDQPQHF.

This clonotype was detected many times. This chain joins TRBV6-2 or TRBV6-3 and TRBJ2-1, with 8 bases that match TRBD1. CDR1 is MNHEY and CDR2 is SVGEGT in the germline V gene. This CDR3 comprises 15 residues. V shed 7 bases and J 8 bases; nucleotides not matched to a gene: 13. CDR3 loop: CASKTRTGQWDEQFF. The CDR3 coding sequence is TGTGCCAGCAAGACTCGGACAGGGCAATGGGATGAGCAGTTCTTC.

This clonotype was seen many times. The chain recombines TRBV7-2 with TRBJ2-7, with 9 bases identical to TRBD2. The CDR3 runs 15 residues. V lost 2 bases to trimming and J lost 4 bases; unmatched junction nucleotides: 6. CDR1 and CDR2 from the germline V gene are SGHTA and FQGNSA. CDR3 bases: TGTGCCAGCAGCTTATGGGCGGGGGGGCCTTACGAGCAGTACTTC. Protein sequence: CASSLWAGGPYEQYF.

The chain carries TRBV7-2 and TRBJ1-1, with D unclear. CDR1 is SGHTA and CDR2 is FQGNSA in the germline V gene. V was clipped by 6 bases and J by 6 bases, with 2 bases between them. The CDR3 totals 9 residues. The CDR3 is CASRAEAFF. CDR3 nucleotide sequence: TGTGCCAGCAGGGCTGAAGCTTTCTTT.

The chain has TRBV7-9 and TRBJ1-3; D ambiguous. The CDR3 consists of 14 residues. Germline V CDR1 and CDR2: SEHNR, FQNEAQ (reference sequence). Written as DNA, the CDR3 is TGTGTCATCAGCTTAGTTAGCCCTGGAAACACCATATATTTT. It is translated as CVISLVSPGNTIYF.

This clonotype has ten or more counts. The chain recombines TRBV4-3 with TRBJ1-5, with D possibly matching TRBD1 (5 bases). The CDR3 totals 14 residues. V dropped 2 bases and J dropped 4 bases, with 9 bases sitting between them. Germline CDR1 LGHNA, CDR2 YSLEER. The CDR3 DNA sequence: TGCGCCAGCAGCCAAACGAAGGGGAATCAGCCCCAGCATTTT. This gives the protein CASSQTKGNQPQHF.

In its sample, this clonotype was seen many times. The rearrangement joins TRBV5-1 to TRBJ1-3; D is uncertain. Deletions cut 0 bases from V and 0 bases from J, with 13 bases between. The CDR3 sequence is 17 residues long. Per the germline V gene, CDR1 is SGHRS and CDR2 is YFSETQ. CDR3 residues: CASSLVPTESSGNTIYF. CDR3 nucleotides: TGCGCCAGCAGCTTGGTTCCAACTGAGAGCTCTGGAAACACCATATATTTT.

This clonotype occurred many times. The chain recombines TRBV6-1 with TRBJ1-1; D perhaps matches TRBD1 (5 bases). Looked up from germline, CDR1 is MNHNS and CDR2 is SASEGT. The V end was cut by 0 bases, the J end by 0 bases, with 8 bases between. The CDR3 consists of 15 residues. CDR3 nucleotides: TGTGCCAGCAGTGAAGCGTCACAGGTGAACACTGAAGCTTTCTTT. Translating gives CASSEASQVNTEAFF.

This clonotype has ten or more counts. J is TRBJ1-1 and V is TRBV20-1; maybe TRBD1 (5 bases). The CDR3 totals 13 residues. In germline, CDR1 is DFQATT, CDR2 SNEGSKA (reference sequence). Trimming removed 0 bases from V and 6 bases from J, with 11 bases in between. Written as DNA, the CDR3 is TGCAGTGCTAGAGATAGTTGGGGGTCTGAAGCTTTCTTT. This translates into CSARDSWGSEAFF.

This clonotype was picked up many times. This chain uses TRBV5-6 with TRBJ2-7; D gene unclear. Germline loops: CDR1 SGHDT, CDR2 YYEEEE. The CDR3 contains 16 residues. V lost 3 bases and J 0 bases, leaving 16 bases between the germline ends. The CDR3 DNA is TGTGCCAGCAGCTCCCCCGGGTCTTCGAGCTCCTACGAGCAGTACTTC. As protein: CASSSPGSSSSYEQYF. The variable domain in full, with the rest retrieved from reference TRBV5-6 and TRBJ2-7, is DAGVTQSPTHLIKTRGQQVTLRCSPKSGHDTVSWYQQALGQGPQFIFQYYEEEERQRGNFPDRFSGHQFPNYSSELNVNALLLGDSALYLCASSSPGSSSSYEQYFGPGTRLTVT.

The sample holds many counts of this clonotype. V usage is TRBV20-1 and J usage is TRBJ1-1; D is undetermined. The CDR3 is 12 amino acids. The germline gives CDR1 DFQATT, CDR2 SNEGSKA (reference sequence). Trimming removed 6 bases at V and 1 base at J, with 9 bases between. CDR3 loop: CSAGRRNTEAFF. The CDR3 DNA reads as TGCAGTGCCGGACGGAGGAACACTGAAGCTTTCTTT.

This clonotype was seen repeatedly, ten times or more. The chain's CDR3 is CASSWGSAGANVLTF. The CDR3 DNA follows: TGTGCCAGCAGTTGGGGTTCGGCTGGGGCCAACGTCCTGACTTTC. This chain connects TRBV6-5 to TRBJ2-6, with D hard to call. Germline V gene data show CDR1 as MNHEY and CDR2 as SVGAGI. With 4 bases removed from V and 2 bases from J, the gap between germline ends came to 9 bases. The CDR3 contains 15 residues.

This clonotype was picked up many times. CDR3 in amino acids: CASSLPRDWSYEQYF. CDR3 sequence (DNA): TGCGCCAGCAGCTTGCCCAGGGACTGGTCCTACGAGCAGTACTTC. The rearrangement uses TRBV5-1 and TRBJ2-7; D might be TRBD2 (6 bases). This CDR3 is built from 15 residues. Germline V gene sequence: CDR1 SGHRS, CDR2 YFSETQ. V lost 1 base and J 1 base, leaving 12 bases between the germline ends.